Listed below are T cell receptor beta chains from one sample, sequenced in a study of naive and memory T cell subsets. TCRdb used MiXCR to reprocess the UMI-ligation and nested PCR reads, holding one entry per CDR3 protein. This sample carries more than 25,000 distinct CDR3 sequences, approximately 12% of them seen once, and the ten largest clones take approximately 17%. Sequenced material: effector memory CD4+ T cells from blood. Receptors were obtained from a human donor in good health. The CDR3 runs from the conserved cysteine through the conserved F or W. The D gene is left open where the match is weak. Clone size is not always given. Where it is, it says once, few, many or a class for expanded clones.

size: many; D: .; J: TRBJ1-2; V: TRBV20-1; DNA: TGCAGTGCTAGCGATCAGGGAAACTATGGCTACACCTTC; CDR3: CSASDQGNYGYTF
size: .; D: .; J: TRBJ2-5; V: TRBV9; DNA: TGTGCCAGCAGCGTAGCGCTACACTGGTATAGTGAGACCCAGTACTTC; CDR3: CASSVALHWYSETQYF
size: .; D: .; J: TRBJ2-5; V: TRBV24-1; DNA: TGTGCCACCAGTGATTCCTCCGGGACATACCAAGAGACCCAGTACTTC; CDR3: CATSDSSGTYQETQYF
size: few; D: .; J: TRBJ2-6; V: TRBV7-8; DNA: TGTGCCAGCAGCAGCGATCTGAGTGCTTGGGCCAACGTCCTGACTTTC; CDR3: CASSSDLSAWANVLTF
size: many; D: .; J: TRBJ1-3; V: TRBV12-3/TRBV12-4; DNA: TGTGCCAGCAGTGGAGCCGGGACACGAAACACCATATATTTT; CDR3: CASSGAGTRNTIYF
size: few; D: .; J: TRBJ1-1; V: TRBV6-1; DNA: TGTGCCAGCAGGACAGCTTTGAACACTGAAGCTTTCTTT; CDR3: CASRTALNTEAFF
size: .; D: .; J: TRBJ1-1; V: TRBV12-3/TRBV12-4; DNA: TGTGCCAGCAGTTTATTCAGGGTGAACACTGAAGCTTTCTTT; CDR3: CASSLFRVNTEAFF
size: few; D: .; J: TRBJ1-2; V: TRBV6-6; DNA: TGTGCCAGCAGGGAAGACGTACCGAACTATGGCTACACCTTC; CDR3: CASREDVPNYGYTF
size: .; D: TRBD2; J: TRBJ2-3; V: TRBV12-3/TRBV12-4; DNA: TGTGCCACCAGAACCGGGACTAGCGGAATTGCGGGAAGAGATACGCAGTATTTT; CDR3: CATRTGTSGIAGRDTQYF
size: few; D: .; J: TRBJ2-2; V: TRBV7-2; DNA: TGTGCCAGCAGCTTAGTCCCTGCCGGCACCGGGGAGCTGTTTTTT; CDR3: CASSLVPAGTGELFF
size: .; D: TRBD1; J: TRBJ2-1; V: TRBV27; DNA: TGTGCCAGTAATAATCCAGGGACAGGGTATAATGAGCAGTTCTTC; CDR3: CASNNPGTGYNEQFF
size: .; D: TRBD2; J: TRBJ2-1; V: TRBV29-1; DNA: TGCAGCGCAGGGACTAGGTATGAGCAGTTCTTC; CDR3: CSAGTRYEQFF
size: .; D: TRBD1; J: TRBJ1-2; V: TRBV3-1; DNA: TGTGCCAGCAGCACAGGGGGCAAACGTGGCTACACCTTC; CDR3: CASSTGGKRGYTF
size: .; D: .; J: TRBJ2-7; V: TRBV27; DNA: TGTGCCAGCAAGGCAATGCAGGGAAGCCACGAGCAGTACTTC; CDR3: CASKAMQGSHEQYF
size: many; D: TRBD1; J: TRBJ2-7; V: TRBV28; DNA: TGTGCCAGCAGTTTGGGACAGGGCCGGTGGGGGCAGTACTTC; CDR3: CASSLGQGRWGQYF
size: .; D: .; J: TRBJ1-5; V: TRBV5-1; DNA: TGCGCCAGCAGCTTCAACCCAGGGGATAGCAATCAGCCCCAGCATTTT; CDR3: CASSFNPGDSNQPQHF
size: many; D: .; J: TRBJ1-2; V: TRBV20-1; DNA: TGCAGTGCTAGACCCGACGTGGCAGGGGGCTACACCTTC; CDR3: CSARPDVAGGYTF
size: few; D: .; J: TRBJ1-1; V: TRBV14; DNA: TGTGCCAGCAGCTTACTAGGGGTCACTGAAGCTTTCTTT; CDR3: CASSLLGVTEAFF
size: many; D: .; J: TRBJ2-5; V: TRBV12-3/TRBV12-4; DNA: TGTGCCAGCAGTAGAGCGGCCTCGGGAGAGACCCAGTACTTC; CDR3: CASSRAASGETQYF
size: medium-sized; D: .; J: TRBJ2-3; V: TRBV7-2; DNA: TGTGCCAGCAGCTCGACTAGTACCACAGATACGCAGTATTTT; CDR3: CASSSTSTTDTQYF
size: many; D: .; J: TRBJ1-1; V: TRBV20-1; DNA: TGCAGTGCTAGTCCAGAGTTTATGAACACTGAAGCTTTCTTT; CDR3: CSASPEFMNTEAFF
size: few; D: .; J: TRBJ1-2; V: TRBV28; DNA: TGTGCCAGCAGTAACGCGGGGTCCTATGGCTACACCTTC; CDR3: CASSNAGSYGYTF
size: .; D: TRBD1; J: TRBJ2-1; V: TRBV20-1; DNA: TGCAGTGCTAGGGGGGACAGCATCTACAATGAGCAGTTCTTC; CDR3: CSARGDSIYNEQFF
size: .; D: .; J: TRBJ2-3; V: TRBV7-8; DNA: TGTGCCAGCAGCTTACGGTACACTAGCACAGATACGCAGTATTTT; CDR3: CASSLRYTSTDTQYF
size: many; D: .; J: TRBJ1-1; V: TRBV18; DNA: TGTGCCGGATCCCAGGGAGGGACTGAAGCTTTCTTT; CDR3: CAGSQGGTEAFF
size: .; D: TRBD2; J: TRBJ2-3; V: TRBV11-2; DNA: TGTGCCAGCAGCCCCGGGGGGAGCGGGGGGTACACAGATACGCAGTATTTT; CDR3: CASSPGGSGGYTDTQYF
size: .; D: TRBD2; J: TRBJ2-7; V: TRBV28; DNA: TGTGCCAGCAGAGATAGGGGACTAGCGGTGAAGCAGTACTTC; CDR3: CASRDRGLAVKQYF
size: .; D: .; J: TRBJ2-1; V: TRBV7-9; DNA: TGTGCCAGCAGCCGTGGCGGTGGCGGCCCCAATGAGCAGTTCTTC; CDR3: CASSRGGGGPNEQFF
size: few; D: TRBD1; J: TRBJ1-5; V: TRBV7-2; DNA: TGTGCCAGCAGCTTAACGACAGGGGTGGATCAGCCCCAGCATTTT; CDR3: CASSLTTGVDQPQHF
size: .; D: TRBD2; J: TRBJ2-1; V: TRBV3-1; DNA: TGTGCCAGCAGCCTTCGGACTAGCGAAAACAATGAGCAGTTCTTC; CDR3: CASSLRTSENNEQFF
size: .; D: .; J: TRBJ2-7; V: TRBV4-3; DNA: TGCGCCAGCAGCCAAGACGCAAGGAGTCAGACCTACGAGCAGTACTTC; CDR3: CASSQDARSQTYEQYF
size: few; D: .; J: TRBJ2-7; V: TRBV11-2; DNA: TGTGCCAGCAGCCCCAAACAGGTTCGGCACGAGCAGTACTTC; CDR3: CASSPKQVRHEQYF
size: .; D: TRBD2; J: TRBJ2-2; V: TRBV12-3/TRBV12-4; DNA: TGTGCCAGCAGTTTGGGAGGGCCCGGGGAGCTGTTTTTT; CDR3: CASSLGGPGELFF
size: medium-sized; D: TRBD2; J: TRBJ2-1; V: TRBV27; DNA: TGTGCCAGCAGTTTACCGGGGACTAGCGGGGTAGGGGAGCAGTTCTTC; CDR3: CASSLPGTSGVGEQFF
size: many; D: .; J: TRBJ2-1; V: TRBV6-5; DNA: TGTGCCAGCAGTTACTCGACCATCGCCGGGGGTGAGCAGTTCTTC; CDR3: CASSYSTIAGGEQFF
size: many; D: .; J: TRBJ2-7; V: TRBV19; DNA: TGTGCCAGTAGTTCGTGGTGGTCCGGGAAGTCCTACGAGCAGTACTTC; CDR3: CASSSWWSGKSYEQYF
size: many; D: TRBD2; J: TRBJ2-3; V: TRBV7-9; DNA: TGTGCCAGCAGCCCAGGACTAGCGGGATCCCGTACAGATACGCAGTATTTT; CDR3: CASSPGLAGSRTDTQYF
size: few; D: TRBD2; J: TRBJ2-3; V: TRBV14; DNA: TGTGCCAGCAGCCAGGGCCGGCGGGGGAGCACAGATACGCAGTATTTT; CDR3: CASSQGRRGSTDTQYF
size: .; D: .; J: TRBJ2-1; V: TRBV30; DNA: TGTGCCTGGAGCCGGGGGACCCCATACAATGAGCAGTTCTTC; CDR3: CAWSRGTPYNEQFF
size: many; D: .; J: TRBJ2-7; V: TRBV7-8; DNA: TGTGCCAGCAGCTTAGAGAGGGGAGGGGGCCTCAGGAAGCAGTACTTC; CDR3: CASSLERGGGLRKQYF
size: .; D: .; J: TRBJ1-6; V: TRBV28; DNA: TGTGCCAGCAGTTTGGGGCAGGGCCCCTATAATTCACCCCTCCACTTT; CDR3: CASSLGQGPYNSPLHF
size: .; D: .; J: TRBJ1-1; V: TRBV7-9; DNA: TGTGCCAGCAGCTTATCTGGAGGGGACACTGAAGCTTTCTTT; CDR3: CASSLSGGDTEAFF
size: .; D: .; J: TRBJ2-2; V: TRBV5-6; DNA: TGTGCCAGCAGTCAGTTAGACGCGAACACCGGGGAGCTGTTTTTT; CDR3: CASSQLDANTGELFF
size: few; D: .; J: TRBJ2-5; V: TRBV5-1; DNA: TGCGCCAGCAGCCTGGGGGCGGTCCAAGAGACCCAGTACTTC; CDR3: CASSLGAVQETQYF
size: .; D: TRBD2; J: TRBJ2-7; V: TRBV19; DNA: TGTGCCAGTACCCCTGGGGGGGTGCGATTCTACGAGCAGTACTTC; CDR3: CASTPGGVRFYEQYF
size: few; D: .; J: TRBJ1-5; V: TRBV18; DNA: TGTGCCAGCTCCCTTGGGGGACTTAGCAATCAGCCCCAGCATTTT; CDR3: CASSLGGLSNQPQHF
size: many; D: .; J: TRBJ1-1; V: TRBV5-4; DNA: TGTGCCAGCAGCGGGACGGACCCCTTTGGGAACACTGAAGCTTTCTTT; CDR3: CASSGTDPFGNTEAFF
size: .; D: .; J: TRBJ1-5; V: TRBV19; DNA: TGTGCCAGTAGTTTTCAGACAGCTGAAAATCAGCCCCAGCATTTT; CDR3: CASSFQTAENQPQHF
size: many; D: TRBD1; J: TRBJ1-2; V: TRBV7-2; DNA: TGTGCCAGCAGCTTAGGGTACAGGGGCTATGGCTACACCTTC; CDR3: CASSLGYRGYGYTF
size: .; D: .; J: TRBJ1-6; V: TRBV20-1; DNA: TGCAGTGCTAGAGAAGGCCAGCCCCTTAGCTCCTATAATTCACCCCTCCACTTT; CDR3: CSAREGQPLSSYNSPLHF